The present TCR beta chain was sequenced within a study of early T cells in non-severe SARS-CoV-2 infection. This clonotype has ten or more counts. What it binds is not known. This CDR3 has 15 amino acids. With V trimmed by 4 bases and J by 1 base, 5 bases remained unmatched. CDR1 SGHTA and CDR2 FQGNSA come from the germline V gene. The study, taken as a whole, reports: Database matching using VDJdb favored anti-spike CD8 responses, with private and CD4 specificities left missing.

The protocol attached unique molecular identifiers to individual cDNA molecules. TCRdb independently ran MiXCR on the 5' RACE reads; one entry per CDR3 protein. The table lists 65,000 to 85,000 distinct CDR3 sequences, approximately 10% of them singletons, with less than 5% in the top ten. The sequencing sample was made of whole blood. This sequence originates from an adult who was a healthcare worker with PCR-confirmed SARS-CoV-2 infection or an uninfected control (not recorded which). The V gene is TRBV7-2, the J gene TRBJ2-5; 8 bases fit TRBD2. The CDR3 reads CASSSRAGVQETQYF. CDR3 in DNA: TGTGCCAGCAGCTCTCGAGCGGGGGTCCAAGAGACCCAGTACTTC.